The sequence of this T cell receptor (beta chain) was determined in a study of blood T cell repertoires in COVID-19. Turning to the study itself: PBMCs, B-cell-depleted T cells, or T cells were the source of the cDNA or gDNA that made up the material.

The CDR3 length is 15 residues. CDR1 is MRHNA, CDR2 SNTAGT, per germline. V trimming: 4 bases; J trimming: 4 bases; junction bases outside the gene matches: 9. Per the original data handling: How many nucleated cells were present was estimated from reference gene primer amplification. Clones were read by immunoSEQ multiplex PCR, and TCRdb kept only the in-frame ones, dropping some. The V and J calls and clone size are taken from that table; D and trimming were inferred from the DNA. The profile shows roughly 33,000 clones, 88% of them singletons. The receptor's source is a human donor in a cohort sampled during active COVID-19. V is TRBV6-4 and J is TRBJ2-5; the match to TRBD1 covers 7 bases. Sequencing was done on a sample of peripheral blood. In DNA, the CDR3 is TGTGCCAGCAGTGCGGGAAAGGGGGCTGGAGAGACCCAGTACTTC. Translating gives CASSAGKGAGETQYF.